This T cell receptor beta chain was profiled in a study of siplizumab effects on memory and regulatory T cells (dated by TCRdb to between 2019 and 2020). Background on the whole study: The effect of the anti-CD2 antibody siplizumab on alloreactive T-cell subsets was examined in allogeneic mixed lymphocyte reactions constructed from human PBMCs.

Concerning this clone itself: This clone's antigen is unknown. Per-base qualities were not stored, and no clone one base away is much larger.

The library was obtained by the immunoSEQ multiplex PCR assay. Some 1.1 x 10^5 TCR templates per sample were assayed on the deep sequencing platform. Genomic DNA extracted from sorted T cells was used for TCRbeta CDR3 sequencing. In the original analysis: The R programming language was used for clonal analysis of the TCRbeta CDR3 data. Alloreactive CD4+ and CD8+ clones were identified by comparing unstimulated samples to CFSE-low samples taken after the reaction. Regulatory or non-regulatory origin was assigned to alloreactive CD4+ clones by matching of sequences to sorted unstimulated Treg and non-Treg repertoires. Drawn from immuneACCESS, this table holds only the in-frame rearrangements with V and J called that TCRdb kept. Clones are partly lost; checked studies trace under half to an unresolved V gene and leave the rest unexplained. The V and J calls and clone size were taken over from that table, and D and trimming were inferred from the DNA. Recorded for this sample are around 100,000 clones; roughly 94% of them occurred a single time. Clones ranked in the top ten supply 0.73% of the sample.

TCRbeta CDR3 sequencing was performed on sorted unstimulated T cells and on proliferating T cells recovered from mixed lymphocyte reactions. Fresh whole blood from about 10 HLA-typed healthy donors served as the source for isolating PBMCs. To map where alloreactive clones came from, unstimulated CD4+ regulatory T cells were FACS-sorted. From the cysteine up to the phenylalanine, the CDR3 has a length of 13 residues. The kept DNA is CDR3 alone, 39 bases in frame from the first base. Trimming leaves V shorter by 6 bases and J shorter by 6 bases, with the junction holding 5 bases beyond the gene matches. As encoded in the germline V gene (reference sequence), CDR1 is MNHEY while CDR2 is SMNVEV. On the study overall, not on this receptor specifically: Sequences below about 10^-5 frequency were poorly captured, so only a minor fraction of alloreactive clones could be mapped to unstimulated subsets. In reactions with siplizumab, an average of about 69% of mappable alloreactive CD4+ clones were Treg-derived, compared with around 30% in control reactions. For roughly 75-95% of proliferating CD4+ or CD8+ clones, no naive or memory phenotype could be assigned. Compared with memory T cells, unstimulated naive T cells appeared more diverse, and naive cells seemed to make a substantial contribution to the alloresponse. Whether proliferating Tregs from siplizumab cultures were suppressive was not functionally confirmed. The cumulative frequency of alloreactive sequences that could be traced back to unstimulated CD4+ memory T cells was significantly reduced by siplizumab.

Rearrangement joined TRBV27 to TRBJ2-3; 8 bases in between match TRBD1. The source of this sequence is a human donor in good health. The sequenced sample was Tregs sorted from blood. The CDR3 reads CASREHRGDTQYF. The DNA sequence is given as TGTGCCAGCAGGGAACACAGGGGGGATACGCAGTATTTT.